This T cell receptor beta chain was found in a study of neurological immune-mediated disorders. At least ten counts were recorded for this clonotype. Indicated time point: longitudinal time-point 2. Healthy controls consisted of blood bank volunteers in Maryland, USA. The cDNA was synthesized by means of template-switch 5'RACE, which was carried out with 10-nucleotide random UMIs. Via MiXCR, TCRdb re-called the 5' RACE reads, giving one row per CDR3 protein. Here the sample spans 55,000 to 65,000 distinct CDR3 sequences, about 8.9% being singletons. The V end lost 4 bases, the J end lost 2 bases, and 10 bases lay between the germline ends. CDR3 length: 14 amino acids.

The TCR sequence derives from a man in his thirties or forties in good health. The rearrangement links TRBV12-3 or TRBV12-4 to TRBJ2-3, with D unclear. The sample comprised PBMCs. The CDR3 sequence is CASSWVSYTDTQYF. The DNA for the CDR3 is TGTGCCAGCAGTTGGGTTTCCTACACAGATACGCAGTATTTT.